Below, 32 T cell receptor beta chains from the same sample are listed, as sequenced in a study of blood T cell repertoires in COVID-19. Clones were sequenced by immunoSEQ multiplex PCR, and TCRdb holds only the in-frame ones, with some missing. The table lists some 380,000 clones, 90% of them singletons, with 6.5% in the top ten. Material: peripheral blood. The source is a man between 18 and 35 years old with active or convalescent COVID-19.

In the case of this clone: At one of its ends the junction is not consistent with the germline gene, which may arise from a read error. V gene TRBV7-7 combines with J gene TRBJ2-1, with D perhaps TRBD2 (7 bases). CDR3 size: 18 residues. From germline, CDR1 is SSHAT and CDR2 FNYEAQ (reference sequence). The DNA of the CDR3 is TGTGCTAGCAGCTTAGGCCCCCGCTCTGGGGGGGGGCACAATGAGCAGTTCTTC. This encodes CASSLGPRSGGGHNEQFF.

The V call is TRBV28, the J call TRBJ1-5; D unclear. The CDR3 runs to 16 residues. Germline V gene data show CDR1 as MDHEN and CDR2 as SYDVKM. V lost 6 bases and J 2 bases, leaving 17 bases between the germline ends. In nucleotides, the CDR3 is TGTGCCAGCAGGGCCTTAGTTGCTAGCGGCAATCAGCCCCAGCATTTT. Encoded protein: CASRALVASGNQPQHF.

The sample holds one count of this clone. The chain carries TRBV7-2 and TRBJ1-3; no clear D. The CDR3 covers 13 residues. Germline V gives CDR1 SGHTA, CDR2 FQGNSA. The V and J ends lost 8 bases and 1 base respectively, with 9 bases between them. The CDR3 DNA follows: TGTGCCAGCCGGGGTCCGTCTGGAAACACCATATATTTT. This gives the protein CASRGPSGNTIYF.

This clone was seen a few times. V and J are TRBV18 and TRBJ1-5, with a possible D match to TRBD1 (5 bases). V was clipped by 3 bases and J by 3 bases, with 18 bases between them. The CDR3 spans 17 residues. Looked up from germline, CDR1 is KGHSH and CDR2 is LQKENI. CDR3 coding DNA: TGTGCCAGCTCACCGGGTCCGCAGGGAGGTTACAATCAGCCCCAGCATTTT. Protein product: CASSPGPQGGYNQPQHF.

The gene calls are TRBV5-1 and TRBJ2-7; TRBD1 is a possible D gene (6 bases). The CDR3 is 15 residues long. The V and J ends lost 0 bases and 7 bases respectively, with 17 bases between them. Germline lookup yields CDR1 SGHRS and CDR2 YFSETQ. The CDR3 nucleotides read TGCGCCAGCAGCTTGGCTTCGGGACATCCCCCGGAGCAGTACTTC. It translates to CASSLASGHPPEQYF.

Here the CDR3 reads CASSYTGGLAVYEQFF. The CDR3 region has the DNA TGTGCCAGCAGTTATACGGGAGGACTAGCCGTTTATGAGCAGTTCTTC. The chain recombines TRBV6-5 with TRBJ2-1; 8 bases agree with TRBD2. The CDR3 runs 16 residues. Germline V gene lookup returns CDR1 MNHEY and CDR2 SVGAGI. V trimming: 3 bases; J trimming: 8 bases; junction bases outside the gene matches: 12.

There are a few counts of this clone. The chain couples TRBV27 to TRBJ2-3; TRBD1 agrees at 9 bases. Germline CDR1 MNHEY, CDR2 SMNVEV (reference sequence). V shed 6 bases, J shed 0 bases, and the junction held 13 bases outside the gene matches. The CDR3 has 18 amino acids. Here the CDR3 DNA reads TGTGCCAGCAGAAATGCCGGGACAGGGAAAAGAAGCACAGATACGCAGTATTTT. It translates to CASRNAGTGKRSTDTQYF.

This clone was detected a few times. The V call is TRBV28, the J call TRBJ2-2; TRBD2 is a possible D gene (5 bases). This CDR3 comprises 16 residues. V was trimmed by 3 bases and J by 5 bases, leaving 16 bases between them. Germline values: CDR1 MDHEN, CDR2 SYDVKM. The CDR3 DNA reads as TGTGCCAGCAGTTTCCCAGGAGCGGTTGTAACCGGGGAGCTGTTTTTT. It translates to CASSFPGAVVTGELFF. The full variable domain, with the rest looked up from reference TRBV28 and TRBJ2-2, is DVKVTQSSRYLVKRTGEKVFLECVQDMDHENMFWYRQDPGLGLRLIYFSYDVKMKEKGDIPEGYSVSREKKERFSLILESASTNQTSMYLCASSFPGAVVTGELFFGEGSRLTVL.

This clone was seen a few times. The J gene is TRBJ1-5, the V gene TRBV23-1; D unclear. TRBV23-1 is noted as an ORF with a role that remains uncertain. V was clipped by 0 bases and J by 5 bases, with 20 bases between them. The CDR3 runs 18 residues. Here the CDR3 reads CASSQSPARIYGDQPQHF. In DNA, the CDR3 is TGCGCCAGCAGTCAATCCCCAGCCAGGATCTACGGGGATCAGCCCCAGCATTTT.

The V and J genes are TRBV5-6 and TRBJ2-1; perhaps TRBD1 as D (5 bases). This CDR3 has 13 amino acids. Germline V gene lookup returns CDR1 SGHDT and CDR2 YYEEEE. The V end was cut by 2 bases, the J end by 8 bases, with 11 bases between. CDR3 nucleotide sequence: TGTGCCAGCAGCTTCCAGGGTATCGATGAGCAGTTCTTC. The encoded protein is CASSFQGIDEQFF.

Comment on this clone: This sample includes further DNA sequences coding for the same CDR3. J is TRBJ1-1 and V is TRBV12-3 or TRBV12-4; D is uncertain. The V end was cut by 5 bases, the J end by 3 bases, with 4 bases between. The CDR3 is 11 amino acids. The CDR3 nucleotides are TGTGCCAGCAGTCTTGACACTGAAGCTTTCTTT. Translated: CASSLDTEAFF.

The gene calls are TRBV20-1 and TRBJ1-6; D might be TRBD1 (6 bases). The CDR3 is made up of 13 amino acids. Germline CDR1 is DFQATT and CDR2 is SNEGSKA (reference sequence). Trimming took off 3 bases at V and 7 bases at J, with 10 bases between the two ends. The DNA for the CDR3 is TGCAGTGCTAGTCGGGACACCAATTCACCCCTCCACTTT. It translates to CSASRDTNSPLHF.

The chain combines TRBV9 with TRBJ2-5; 11 bases line up with TRBD2. The CDR3 covers 15 residues. The trim removed 4 bases at V and 3 bases at J, leaving 5 bases unmatched. Germline loops: CDR1 SGDLS, CDR2 YYNGEE. The CDR3 sequence: CASSTRLAGKETQYF. CDR3 bases: TGTGCCAGCAGCACTAGACTAGCGGGAAAAGAGACCCAGTACTTC.

The rearrangement links TRBV3-1 (or the pseudogene TRBV3-2) to TRBJ2-2, with D unresolved. The CDR3 runs to 15 residues. V was trimmed by 1 base and J by 0 bases, leaving 6 bases between them. Germline assignment: CDR1 LGHDT and CDR2 YNNKEL (reference sequence). The DNA for the CDR3 is TGTGCCAGCAGCCAAGTTCTAGCGAACACCGGGGAGCTGTTTTTT. Its protein product is CASSQVLANTGELFF.

This chain uses TRBV29-1 with TRBJ1-1; tentative D call: TRBD1 (5 bases). The CDR3 extends over 12 amino acids. The V gene's germline CDR1 is SQVTM and CDR2 ANQGSEA. With 4 bases removed from V and 3 bases from J, the gap between germline ends came to 9 bases. The CDR3 protein is CSVVGGDTEAFF. CDR3 in DNA: TGCAGCGTTGTCGGGGGGGACACTGAAGCTTTCTTT.

The chain links TRBV27 to TRBJ1-1, with 7 bases that match TRBD1. V shed 5 bases, J shed 1 base, and the junction held 7 bases outside the gene matches. Germline CDR1 MNHEY, CDR2 SMNVEV (reference sequence). This CDR3 comprises 15 residues. The CDR3 protein is CASSLLQGSNTEAFF. DNA for the CDR3: TGTGCCAGCAGTCTACTACAGGGGTCGAACACTGAAGCTTTCTTT.

This sequence joins TRBV4-1 and TRBJ2-2; 10 positions match TRBD2. There are 16 residues in the CDR3. V lost 1 base and J lost 3; bases outside the gene matches: 2. Per germline, CDR1 MGHRA and CDR2 YSYEKL. The CDR3 coding sequence is TGCGCCAGCAGCCAAGCAGCGGGGGGGTACACCGGGGAGCTGTTTTTT. It translates to CASSQAAGGYTGELFF.

This clone was observed a single time. V and J are TRBV7-2 and TRBJ2-1; 10 nucleotides agree with TRBD2. Germline-derived CDR1 and CDR2 are SGHTA and FQGNSA. J gave up 6 bases and V 6 bases, and 8 bases lay outside the gene matches. The CDR3 sequence is 15 residues long. The CDR3 spells CASSITGTSANEQFF. For the CDR3, the DNA is TGTGCCAGCAGTATAACCGGGACTAGCGCCAATGAGCAGTTCTTC.

The chain links TRBV5-1 to TRBJ1-3; 10 nucleotides agree with TRBD1. The J segment lost 6 bases and the V segment lost 5 bases, leaving 5 bases of the junction unmatched. The CDR3 sequence is 14 residues long. Germline V gene data show CDR1 as SGHRS and CDR2 as YFSETQ. The CDR3 spells CASRAGTGENTIYF. CDR3 DNA sequence: TGCGCCAGCAGGGCCGGGACAGGGGAAAACACCATATATTTT.

The chain links TRBV6-5 to TRBJ2-3, with TRBD2 identical over 13 bases. The V segment lost 5 bases and the J segment 4 bases; nucleotides outside the gene matches: 3. The CDR3 is 15 residues long. The germline CDR1 and CDR2 sequences are MNHEY and SVGAGI. The CDR3 sequence: CASSRGLAGADTQYF. In DNA, the CDR3 is TGTGCCAGCAGTAGAGGACTAGCGGGGGCAGATACGCAGTATTTT.

This sequence joins TRBV27 and TRBJ1-2; D gene unclear. The length of the CDR3 is 13 residues. The V gene's germline CDR1 is MNHEY and CDR2 SMNVEV (reference sequence). V lost 7 bases and J 6 bases, leaving 15 bases between the germline ends. The CDR3 DNA sequence: TGTGCCAGCACCTCGAGCTCCGCCCATGGCTACACCTTC. This sequence encodes CASTSSSAHGYTF.

The chain has TRBV21-1 and TRBJ2-2; the table assigns TRBD1, which was not confirmed against the DNA. TRBV21-1 is reported as a pseudogene. This CDR3 region has 18 residues. DNA of the CDR3: TGTGCCAGCAGCAAAGGCCACCGGACAGGGAGGAAGACCGGGGAGCTGTTTTTT. This gives the protein CASSKGHRTGRKTGELFF.

The V and J genes are TRBV29-1 and TRBJ2-3; TRBD2 matches at 9 bases. The J segment lost 8 bases and the V segment lost 3 bases, leaving 6 bases of the junction unmatched. This CDR3 comprises 13 residues. CDR1 is SQVTM and CDR2 is ANQGSEA in the germline V gene. CDR3: CSVELAGGGTQYF. Written as DNA, the CDR3 is TGCAGCGTTGAGCTCGCGGGAGGGGGTACGCAGTATTTT.

The chain is built from TRBV5-6 and TRBJ1-6; D gene ambiguous. The CDR3 is made up of 15 amino acids. Trimming took off 0 bases at V and 8 bases at J, with 12 bases between the two ends. From germline, CDR1 is SGHDT and CDR2 YYEEEE. CDR3 sequence reads: CASSLDPSTHSPLHF. CDR3 coding DNA: TGTGCCAGCAGCTTGGATCCAAGTACTCATTCACCCCTCCACTTT.

The rearrangement joins TRBV6-1 to TRBJ1-4; the match to TRBD1 covers 9 bases. Germline V gene data show CDR1 as MNHNS and CDR2 as SASEGT. The CDR3 length is 16 residues. Germline trimming cut 1 base from V and 2 bases from J; bases unmatched to any gene: 2. CDR3 DNA sequence: TGTGCCAGCAGTGAAGACAGGGGGCGTACTAATGAAAAACTGTTTTTT. This encodes CASSEDRGRTNEKLFF.

The chain combines TRBV6-6 with TRBJ1-2; 8 nucleotides agree with TRBD1. With 2 bases clipped from V and 2 bases from J, the junction kept 7 bases outside the gene matches. The length of the CDR3 is 16 residues. The germline V gene encodes CDR1 MNHNY and CDR2 SVGAGI (reference sequence). Here the CDR3 reads CASSYQKTGANYGYTF. CDR3 nucleotides: TGTGCCAGCAGTTACCAAAAGACAGGGGCGAACTATGGCTACACCTTC.

V and J are TRBV7-3 and TRBJ2-5; D not certain. Germline V gives CDR1 SGHTA, CDR2 FQGTGA. V was shortened by 3 bases and J by 7 bases, with 9 bases between the two germline ends. This CDR3 is 12 amino acids long. CDR3 sequence (DNA): TGTGCCAGCAGCTTGGCTGGTGGGACCCAGTACTTC. As protein: CASSLAGGTQYF.

The chain is built from TRBV5-6 and TRBJ2-1, with D possibly TRBD1 on 5 matching bases. The CDR3 has 17 residues. Deletions cut 1 base from V and 0 bases from J, with 14 bases between. The germline V gene encodes CDR1 SGHDT and CDR2 YYEEEE. The CDR3 sequence is CASSLYVGRSSYNEQFF. The CDR3 nucleotides read TGTGCCAGCAGCTTGTATGTGGGGCGCAGCTCCTACAATGAGCAGTTCTTC. The whole variable domain, filled in from reference TRBV5-6 and TRBJ2-1, reads DAGVTQSPTHLIKTRGQQVTLRCSPKSGHDTVSWYQQALGQGPQFIFQYYEEEERQRGNFPDRFSGHQFPNYSSELNVNALLLGDSALYLCASSLYVGRSSYNEQFFGPGTRLTVL.

The rearrangement uses TRBV7-2 and TRBJ2-5; 9 nucleotides line up with TRBD2. The CDR3 has 16 amino acids. Unmatched junction bases numbered 8, after V lost 2 bases and J lost 4 bases. Germline V gene lookup returns CDR1 SGHTA and CDR2 FQGNSA. In DNA form, the CDR3 reads TGTGCCAGCAGCTTAAATAGGCGGGGGGGACCAGAGACCCAGTACTTC. This codes for CASSLNRRGGPETQYF.

The table lists this clone with a count of one. V is TRBV2 and J is TRBJ1-3; no definite D call. Germline CDR1 is SNHLY and CDR2 is FYNNEI. V shed 6 bases and J shed 2 bases, with 14 bases lying between them. This CDR3 has 15 amino acids. The CDR3, as DNA: TGTGCCAGCAGATCGCTAGACGGTCCTGGAAACACCATATATTTT. It translates to CASRSLDGPGNTIYF. The entire variable domain, with the rest obtained from reference TRBV2 and TRBJ1-3, is as follows: EPEVTQTPSHQVTQMGQEVILRCVPISNHLYFYWYRQILGQKVEFLVSFYNNEISEKSEIFDDQFSVERPDGSNFTLKIRSTKLEDSAMYFCASRSLDGPGNTIYFGEGSWLTVV.

This clone has only one observation. This rearrangement joins TRBV2 to TRBJ2-7, with D possibly TRBD1 on 6 matching bases. V lost 7 bases and J lost 3, with 13 bases in between. Germline V gene sequence: CDR1 SNHLY, CDR2 FYNNEI. The CDR3 runs 13 residues. The CDR3, as DNA: TGTGCCAGCACCCGGACAGCCGACTACGAGCAGTACTTC. As protein: CASTRTADYEQYF.

This clone was counted many times. The chain combines TRBV20-1 with TRBJ1-4; a weak D match, TRBD1 (5 bases). Trimming took off 3 bases at V and 8 bases at J, with 13 bases between the two ends. This CDR3 is built from 13 residues. Germline V gene sequence: CDR1 DFQATT, CDR2 SNEGSKA (reference sequence). CDR3 sequence: CSASGGVGEKLFF. The CDR3 nucleotides are TGCAGTGCTAGTGGGGGGGTTGGCGAAAAACTGTTTTTT.